The 6 T cell receptor beta chains presented below share a single source sample, sequenced in a study of cytomegalovirus exposure and HLA in healthy donors. Primers included in the PCR were 60 Vbeta and 13 Jbeta primers. Repertoires were generated with immunoSEQ multiplex PCR, while TCRdb's copy carries only in-frame clones and drops some. The sample holds around 120,000 clones, about 80% seen once. Sequencing was performed on PBMCs. These receptors all stem from a man aged 55-75 years in good health and CMV-seropositive.

The chain couples TRBV9 to TRBJ1-2; 10 bases align to TRBD1. After removal of 3 bases from V and 4 bases from J, the junction contained 9 bases not matched to a gene. The germline V gene has CDR1 SGDLS and CDR2 YYNGEE. The CDR3 has 16 amino acids. The CDR3 loop reads CASSGPGTGVIYGYTF. The CDR3 nucleotides read TGTGCCAGCAGCGGACCCGGGACAGGGGTTATCTATGGCTACACCTTC. The full variable domain, rest sourced from reference TRBV9 and TRBJ1-2, is DSGVTQTPKHLITATGQRVTLRCSPRSGDLSVYWYQQSLDQGLQFLIQYYNGEERAKGNILERFSAQQFPDLHSELNLSSLELGDSALYFCASSGPGTGVIYGYTFGSGTRLTVV.

This clone was found a few times. The V call is TRBV7-3, the J call TRBJ2-6; D remains unclear. The CDR3 has 15 residues. Trimming stripped 2 bases from V and 1 base from J, with 6 bases between. The germline V gene encodes CDR1 SGHTA and CDR2 FQGTGA. CDR3 amino acids: CASSLRVSGANVLTF. CDR3 sequence (DNA): TGTGCCAGCAGCTTACGGGTTTCTGGGGCCAACGTCCTGACTTTC.

V usage is TRBV29-1 and J usage is TRBJ1-2; 7 positions match TRBD1. The trim removed 6 bases at V and 8 bases at J, leaving 15 bases unmatched. The CDR3 is made up of 14 amino acids. CDR1 is SQVTM, CDR2 ANQGSEA, per germline. CDR3 sequence (DNA): TGCAGCGTCTCGGGGCAGGGGGTTCCTGGGGGCTACACCTTC. This gives the protein CSVSGQGVPGGYTF.

The chain is built from TRBV5-5 and TRBJ2-5; 7 bases fit TRBD1. The V gene's germline CDR1 is SGHKS and CDR2 YYEKEE (reference sequence). The CDR3 has 16 amino acids. J lost 0 bases, V lost 4 bases, and 9 bases had no gene match. The CDR3 DNA is TGTGCCAGCAGCCCTGGGACAGTGACGTACCAAGAGACCCAGTACTTC. Protein product: CASSPGTVTYQETQYF.

The chain recombines TRBV28 with TRBJ2-1, with 10 bases lining up with TRBD2. Germline-derived CDR1 and CDR2 are MDHEN and SYDVKM. The CDR3 loop spans 19 amino acids. Trimming at V came to 2 bases and at J to 3 bases, leaving 13 bases not matched to a gene. As DNA, the CDR3 is TGTGCCAGCAGTTTAGGGCCCCGGACTAGCGGCCTAAGCTACAATGAGCAGTTCTTC. Protein sequence: CASSLGPRTSGLSYNEQFF. Supplemented by reference TRBV28 and TRBJ2-1, the full variable domain reads DVKVTQSSRYLVKRTGEKVFLECVQDMDHENMFWYRQDPGLGLRLIYFSYDVKMKEKGDIPEGYSVSREKKERFSLILESASTNQTSMYLCASSLGPRTSGLSYNEQFFGPGTRLTVL.

This clone showed up just once. CDR3 in amino acids: CAAAGGLSDTQYF. CDR3 nucleotide sequence: TGTGCCGCGGCAGGGGGCTTGTCAGATACGCAGTATTTT. The genes are TRBV30 and TRBJ2-3; 8 bases fit TRBD1. This CDR3 spans 13 amino acids. Germline V gives CDR1 GTSNPN, CDR2 SVGIG (reference sequence). Unmatched junction bases numbered 8, after V lost 8 bases and J lost 4 bases.